A single sample gave rise to the 24 T cell receptor beta chains below, sequenced in a study of blood T cell repertoires in COVID-19. Clones were read by immunoSEQ multiplex PCR, and TCRdb kept only the in-frame ones, dropping some. The table lists some 270,000 clones, approximately 86% of them singletons. Sequencing was done on a sample of peripheral blood. These receptor sequences come from an older woman who had recovered from COVID-19.

This chain joins TRBV28 and TRBJ1-6; D perhaps matches TRBD1 (5 bases). The V gene's germline CDR1 is MDHEN and CDR2 SYDVKM. V dropped 6 bases and J dropped 7 bases, with 13 bases sitting between them. The CDR3 spans 14 residues. CDR3 in DNA: TGTGCCAGCAGCGTCGGTGACAGAAATTCACCCCTCCACTTT. It encodes CASSVGDRNSPLHF.

The chain carries TRBV9 and TRBJ2-3; TRBD2 aligns across 8 bases. This CDR3 has 12 residues. Germline CDR1 is SGDLS and CDR2 is YYNGEE. Trimming removed 3 bases from V and 14 bases from J; junction bases left unmatched: 8. The CDR3 sequence: CASSAYSGVLYF. The CDR3 nucleotides are TGTGCCAGCAGCGCATATAGCGGGGTGTTGTATTTT. The full variable domain, rest sourced from reference TRBV9 and TRBJ2-3, is DSGVTQTPKHLITATGQRVTLRCSPRSGDLSVYWYQQSLDQGLQFLIQYYNGEERAKGNILERFSAQQFPDLHSELNLSSLELGDSALYFCASSAYSGVLYFGPGTRLTVL.

The V gene is TRBV5-1, the J gene TRBJ1-4; 12 bases agree with TRBD1. From germline, CDR1 is SGHRS and CDR2 YFSETQ. After removal of 4 bases from V and 8 bases from J, the junction contained 9 bases not matched to a gene. This CDR3 has 16 amino acids. CDR3 DNA: TGCGCCAGCAGCAAGGGGACAGGGGGCGCGGAGGAAAAACTGTTTTTT. Its protein product is CASSKGTGGAEEKLFF. Full variable domain (remainder filled in from reference TRBV5-1 and TRBJ1-4): KAGVTQTPRYLIKTRGQQVTLSCSPISGHRSVSWYQQTPGQGLQFLFEYFSETQRNKGNFPGRFSGRQFSNSRSEMNVSTLELGDSALYLCASSKGTGGAEEKLFFGSGTQLSVL.

This chain links TRBV7-9 with TRBJ1-1; D is undetermined. This CDR3 contains 13 residues. CDR1 SEHNR and CDR2 FQNEAQ come from the germline V gene (reference sequence). The V end was cut by 1 base, the J end by 8 bases, with 11 bases between. CDR3 sequence (DNA): TGTGCCAGCAGCTTAGAGGGAGGAGGCGAAGCTTTCTTT. This translates into CASSLEGGGEAFF. Full variable domain (rest looked up from reference TRBV7-9 and TRBJ1-1): DTGVSQNPRHKITKRGQNVTFRCDPISEHNRLYWYRQTLGQGPEFLTYFQNEAQLEKSRLLSDRFSAERPKGSFSTLEIQRTEQGDSAMYLCASSLEGGGEAFFGQGTRLTVV.

This chain uses TRBV27 with TRBJ2-7; TRBD1 agrees at 7 bases. The CDR3 length is 15 residues. Germline lookup yields CDR1 MNHEY and CDR2 SMNVEV (reference sequence). V gave up 5 bases and J gave up 1 base; unmatched junction bases: 8. The CDR3 protein is CASSPGPGQSYEQYF. CDR3 coding DNA: TGTGCCAGCAGTCCCGGCCCGGGACAGTCCTACGAGCAGTACTTC.

This clone was seen a single time. The chain uses TRBV5-6 and TRBJ1-4; D perhaps matches TRBD1 (5 bases). Per germline, CDR1 SGHDT and CDR2 YYEEEE. The V gene lost 5 bases and the J gene lost 3 bases, with 17 bases spanning the gap. CDR3 length equals 16 residues. CDR3 sequence (DNA): TGTGCCAGCAGTACGGCCACGGGGGGAGCTAATGAAAAACTGTTTTTT. It translates to CASSTATGGANEKLFF.

This clone was recorded a few times. The rearrangement joins TRBV7-2 to TRBJ1-5; D is perhaps TRBD1 (6 bases). The germline V gene has CDR1 SGHTA and CDR2 FQGNSA. This CDR3 has 16 residues. Deletions cut 5 bases from V and 4 bases from J, with 18 bases between. The CDR3 coding sequence is TGTGCCAGCAGCCGGGAGGGGGGTAGATGGAATCAGCCCCAGCATTTT. Translation: CASSREGGRWNQPQHF.

The chain recombines TRBV27 with TRBJ1-4; TRBD1 aligns across 7 bases. The CDR3 totals 14 residues. Per germline, CDR1 MNHEY and CDR2 SMNVEV (reference sequence). With 5 bases clipped from V and 8 bases from J, the junction kept 8 bases outside the gene matches. The CDR3: CASSTNRGGEKLFF. The CDR3 nucleotides are TGTGCCAGCAGTACAAACAGGGGTGGGGAAAAACTGTTTTTT.

The gene calls are TRBV7-2 and TRBJ2-7; 9 bases agree with TRBD1. The CDR3 has 15 residues. From germline, CDR1 is SGHTA and CDR2 FQGNSA. The junction had 7 bases not matched to a gene; V was cut back by 3 bases and J by 4 bases. CDR3 coding DNA: TGTGCCAGCAGCTTCGCGGGACAGGGCGATTACGAGCAGTACTTC. Translation gives CASSFAGQGDYEQYF.

V and J are TRBV9 and TRBJ1-6; 9 bases align to TRBD1. The CDR3 is made up of 13 amino acids. After removal of 8 bases from V and 10 bases from J, the junction contained 7 bases not matched to a gene. Germline V gives CDR1 SGDLS, CDR2 YYNGEE. The CDR3 DNA reads TGTGCCAGTCCGGACAGGGGCAAATCACCCCTCCACTTT. This gives the protein CASPDRGKSPLHF.

This rearrangement joins TRBV18 to TRBJ2-6; TRBD1 agrees at 9 bases. Germline V lookup: CDR1 KGHSH, CDR2 LQKENI. The CDR3 covers 18 residues. V shed 3 bases, J shed 0 bases, and the junction held 6 bases outside the gene matches. The CDR3: CASSPQTGGNSGANVLTF. As DNA, the CDR3 is TGTGCCAGCTCACCTCAGACAGGGGGAAACTCTGGGGCCAACGTCCTGACTTTC.

V gene TRBV4-3 combines with J gene TRBJ2-3; possible D gene TRBD1, 6 bases. Germline values: CDR1 LGHNA, CDR2 YSLEER. The CDR3 length is 16 residues. Trimming shortened V by 1 base and J by 5 bases, and 16 bases separated the two germline ends. CDR3: CASSQGSRGPGDTQYF. CDR3 nucleotide sequence: TGCGCCAGCAGCCAAGGTTCCAGGGGCCCGGGAGATACGCAGTATTTT.

This clone was picked up a small number of times. The same CDR3 arises from other DNA sequences in this sample as well. J is TRBJ1-1 and V is TRBV12-3 or TRBV12-4; no clear D gene. CDR3 length: 13 residues. Trimming removed 1 base at V and 1 base at J, with 4 bases between. The CDR3 reads CASSLGRNTEAFF. The DNA of the CDR3 is TGTGCCAGCAGTTTAGGCAGGAACACTGAAGCTTTCTTT.

The CDR3 loop is CASSTTEGETQYF. For the CDR3, the DNA is TGTGCCAGCTCAACCACCGAGGGAGAGACCCAGTACTTC. The chain carries TRBV18 and TRBJ2-5, with D tentatively TRBD2 (5 bases). Trimming took 5 bases from V and 4 from J, leaving 11 bases between them. From germline, CDR1 is KGHSH and CDR2 LQKENI. The CDR3 runs to 13 residues.

The genes are TRBV28 and TRBJ2-7; TRBD1 aligns across 11 bases. V was clipped by 4 bases and J by 3 bases; unmatched bases: 11. The CDR3 contains 17 residues. The germline V gene has CDR1 MDHEN and CDR2 SYDVKM. The CDR3 here is CASSYSFWDRGNYEQYF. The DNA of the CDR3 is TGTGCCAGCAGTTATTCCTTTTGGGACAGGGGGAACTACGAGCAGTACTTC.

The chain employs TRBV4-1 and TRBJ1-2; D call uncertain. Germline values: CDR1 MGHRA, CDR2 YSYEKL. The CDR3 covers 15 residues. The ends were cut back, 0 bases at V and 0 bases at J, with 8 bases in the middle. CDR3 coding DNA: TGCGCCAGCAGCCAAGACGCTTTAGCTAACTATGGCTACACCTTC. Protein: CASSQDALANYGYTF.

The chain has TRBV6-4 and TRBJ1-2, with D perhaps TRBD1 (6 bases). Per germline, CDR1 MRHNA and CDR2 SNTAGT. The CDR3 totals 13 residues. Between the trimmed V and J ends, which lost 0 bases and 8 bases, there was a span of 10 bases. The CDR3: CASSDSRGGGYTF. The CDR3 DNA reads as TGTGCCAGCAGTGACTCCCGGGGGGGCGGCTACACCTTC.

The gene calls are TRBV2 and TRBJ1-6; TRBD1 agrees at 7 bases. Germline CDR1 SNHLY, CDR2 FYNNEI. This CDR3 spans 12 amino acids. The V segment lost 6 bases and the J segment 11 bases; nucleotides outside the gene matches: 4. This CDR3 is CASRDRAAPLHF. CDR3 coding DNA: TGTGCCAGCAGAGACAGGGCAGCACCCCTCCACTTT.

This rearrangement joins TRBV5-1 to TRBJ2-3; 8 bases fit TRBD2. The CDR3 runs 18 residues. Germline V gene data show CDR1 as SGHRS and CDR2 as YFSETQ. The trim removed 4 bases at V and 2 bases at J, leaving 15 bases unmatched. CDR3 nucleotides: TGCGCCAGCAGCCGCTCAGGACTAGCATCGGGTTCCACAGATACGCAGTATTTT. As protein: CASSRSGLASGSTDTQYF.

The gene calls are TRBV5-1 and TRBJ2-7; 7 bases match TRBD1. The CDR3 sequence is 13 residues long. The germline CDR1 and CDR2 sequences are SGHRS and YFSETQ. The junction had 5 bases not matched to a gene; V was cut back by 5 bases and J by 3 bases. This CDR3 is CASRTGTDYEQYF. The CDR3 nucleotides read TGCGCCAGCAGAACCGGGACAGACTACGAGCAGTACTTC.

The chain combines TRBV5-1 with TRBJ2-6, with D uncertain. Trimming removed 0 bases at V and 0 bases at J, with 4 bases between. The CDR3 contains 15 residues. Germline V gives CDR1 SGHRS, CDR2 YFSETQ. CDR3 bases: TGCGCCAGCAGCTTGGCTTTCTCTGGGGCCAACGTCCTGACTTTC. As protein: CASSLAFSGANVLTF.

The chain uses TRBV5-4 and TRBJ2-7, with 7 bases aligning to TRBD2. In germline, CDR1 is SGHNT, CDR2 YYREEE (reference sequence). The V gene end was trimmed by 5 bases and the J gene end by 0 bases; junction bases not matched to a gene: 8. CDR3 size: 15 residues. CDR3 DNA sequence: TGTGCCAGCAGTTTGCGCGGGGGATTCTCCTACGAGCAGTACTTC. It translates to CASSLRGGFSYEQYF.

CDR3 amino acids: CASTPGNLGYEQYF. The DNA of the CDR3 is TGTGCCAGCACACCGGGAAACCTAGGCTACGAGCAGTACTTC. The chain couples TRBV2 to TRBJ2-7; possible D gene TRBD2, 5 bases. V was cut by 7 bases and J by 3 bases, with 16 bases left in between. Germline V gives CDR1 SNHLY, CDR2 FYNNEI. The CDR3 has 14 residues. The entire variable domain, with the rest obtained from reference TRBV2 and TRBJ2-7, is as follows: EPEVTQTPSHQVTQMGQEVILRCVPISNHLYFYWYRQILGQKVEFLVSFYNNEISEKSEIFDDQFSVERPDGSNFTLKIRSTKLEDSAMYFCASTPGNLGYEQYFGPGTRLTVT.

The rearrangement uses TRBV6-2 or TRBV6-3 and TRBJ1-1; no reliable D call. V lost 2 bases and J lost 2, with 6 bases in between. The germline CDR1 and CDR2 sequences are MNHEY and SVGEGT. This CDR3 region has 13 residues. For the CDR3, the DNA is TGTGCCAGCAGTTACGCGGGTAACACTGAAGCTTTCTTT. It codes for CASSYAGNTEAFF.